This TCR beta chain was profiled in a study of identical twins. On this clonotype itself: Antigen: not known.

Template switching introduced a universal primer site, and the cDNA bore unique molecular identifiers. In TCRdb, the 5' RACE reads were re-called with MiXCR into one record per CDR3 protein. The sample gives roughly 260,000 distinct CDR3 sequences, around 15% of which show up once; around 9.5% is in the top ten. The junction had 12 bases not matched to a gene; V was cut back by 4 bases and J by 4 bases. The CDR3 contains 16 residues. Per germline, CDR1 SNHLY and CDR2 FYNNEI. Study-wide results and caveats: Interpretation of the results relied on cross-sectional statistical analysis and not on following the same donors. Out-of-frame TCR alpha sharing in monozygotic twins exceeded recombination model predictions. Memory repertoires showed no such pattern, whereas abundant cord blood beta clonotypes carried fewer insertions.

Sequenced input: memory (CD45RO+) T cells sorted from blood. The TCR sequence derives from a young woman in good health. This chain joins TRBV2 and TRBJ2-7; 8 bases align to TRBD1. CDR3: CASSVDMGQAQYEQYF. The CDR3 DNA reads as TGTGCCAGCAGTGTTGACATGGGACAGGCCCAATACGAGCAGTACTTC.